A selection of T cell receptor beta chains follows, all from one sample in a study of beta chain features in type 1 diabetes. Only in-frame clones appear in the TCRdb table, and some are missing; sequencing was by immunoSEQ multiplex PCR. The table shows around 120,000 clones, with 17% occurring only once. Sequencing used central memory CD4+ T cells from blood. The receptors originated from a man aged 18 to 29 with type 1 diabetes. CDR3s include the opening cysteine and the closing phenylalanine or tryptophan. A D gene is named only where the DNA matches it firmly. The listing skips clone size in some rows; elsewhere it reads once, few, many or a size class.

j_gene	d_gene	len	abundance	v_gene	CDR3nt	CDR3aa
TRBJ1-5	NA	17	NA	TRBV9	TGTGCCAGCAGCGTAGGATCGGACAGTTCGGGCAATCAGCCCCAGCATTTT	CASSVGSDSSGNQPQHF
TRBJ2-5	TRBD2	14	few	TRBV28	TGTGCCAGCAGTTTAAGCGGGGCCCAAGAGACCCAGTACTTC	CASSLSGAQETQYF
TRBJ2-5	NA	15	few	TRBV6-6	TGTGCCAGCAGTTACCGGGACCCACGGGGGGAGACCCAGTACTTC	CASSYRDPRGETQYF
TRBJ2-7	TRBD1	17	many	TRBV5-1	TGCGCCAGCAGCTTGAGCCAGTCGGGACAGGGGTCGTACGAGCAGTACTTC	CASSLSQSGQGSYEQYF
TRBJ2-5	NA	14	NA	TRBV5-4	TGTGCCAGCAGCTTGGCCGGATCACAAGAGACCCAGTACTTC	CASSLAGSQETQYF
TRBJ2-2	TRBD1	17	few	TRBV29-1	TGCAGCGTTGAATACCCAGGGGGCGCATCTTACACCGGGGAGCTGTTTTTT	CSVEYPGGASYTGELFF
TRBJ1-5	NA	12	NA	TRBV27	TGTGCCAGCAGAAACCGTGAGGAGCCCCAGCATTTT	CASRNREEPQHF
TRBJ2-2	TRBD1	15	few	TRBV7-6	TGTGCCAGCAGCTCTGGACAGGGCGAGAGCGGGGAGCTGTTTTTT	CASSSGQGESGELFF
TRBJ2-7	TRBD2	18	once	TRBV19	TGTGCCACCACCCAGCAGTGGGGAGGGCTGACAAGTTCCTACGAGCAGTACTTC	CATTQQWGGLTSSYEQYF
TRBJ2-7	TRBD1	17	few	TRBV18	TGTGCCAGCTCACCTCGTGGGGGGACAGGAAATAACTACGAGCAGTACTTC	CASSPRGGTGNNYEQYF
TRBJ2-1	TRBD2	21	many	TRBV15	TGTGCCACCAGCTCCCGAGGGGGGACTAGCCCCTCCCCCAGCTCCTACAATGAGCAGTTCTTC	CATSSRGGTSPSPSSYNEQFF
TRBJ1-1	NA	14	NA	TRBV6-1	TGTGCCAGCTCCGCGGGGGTTATGAACACTGAAGCTTTCTTT	CASSAGVMNTEAFF
TRBJ2-3	TRBD1	16	many	TRBV4-1	TGCGCCAGCAGCCAAGTGGGACAGGACTACACAGATACGCAGTATTTT	CASSQVGQDYTDTQYF
TRBJ2-7	TRBD1	13	NA	TRBV7-9	TGTGCCAGCAGCTCCGAAGTCGGGACAGGAGTAAACTTC	CASSSEVGTGVNF
TRBJ2-5	NA	12	NA	TRBV2	TGTGCCAGCAGTGATGTCCAAGAGACCCAGTACTTC	CASSDVQETQYF
TRBJ2-5	TRBD2	15	NA	TRBV11-2	TGTGCCAGCAGCTCCTCAGCGGGGGGGCAAGAGACCCAGTACTTC	CASSSSAGGQETQYF
TRBJ2-5	NA	15	many	TRBV9	TGTGCCAGCAGCGTAAGGTGGGGCCGGGGAGAGACCCAGTACTTC	CASSVRWGRGETQYF
TRBJ2-3	NA	17	few	TRBV29-1	TGCAGCGTACTCGGGGTAGGTAGCGGAGGTGGAGCAGATACGCAGTATTTT	CSVLGVGSGGGADTQYF
TRBJ2-7	NA	15	NA	TRBV10-3	TGTGCCATCAGTGAGTCTGGGCCCCGGGGTTACGAGCAGTACTTC	CAISESGPRGYEQYF
TRBJ2-1	NA	14	NA	TRBV11-3	TGTGCCAGCAGCTTAGTCCCTGCTTACAATGAGCAGTTCTTC	CASSLVPAYNEQFF
TRBJ2-1	TRBD1	14	NA	TRBV5-6	TGTGCCAGCAGCTTGGAGGACAGGGGGCATGAGCAGTTCTTC	CASSLEDRGHEQFF
TRBJ2-3	NA	13	NA	TRBV27	TGTGCCAGCAGTGCGACGCGCACAGATACGCAGTATTTT	CASSATRTDTQYF
TRBJ1-2	NA	15	once	TRBV9	TGTGCCAGCAGCGTAAATTTAGGGAGCAACTATGGCTACACCTTC	CASSVNLGSNYGYTF
TRBJ2-7	NA	14	NA	TRBV7-2	TGTGCCAGCAGCTTAGTTGGACGCTCCTACGAGCAGTACTTC	CASSLVGRSYEQYF
TRBJ2-7	TRBD2	14	NA	TRBV6-5	TGTGCCAGCACCAAGACTAGCACAGCCTACGAGCAGTACTTC	CASTKTSTAYEQYF
TRBJ2-7	TRBD2	17	NA	TRBV4-1	TGCGCCAGCAGCCAAGGCCAAACTAGCGGGAGCTCCTACGAGCAGTACTTC	CASSQGQTSGSSYEQYF
TRBJ2-5	TRBD1	15	few	TRBV27	TGTGCCAGCAGTCACGGACAGGACCTAGGGGAGACCCAGTACTTC	CASSHGQDLGETQYF
TRBJ2-3	TRBD1	14	few	TRBV5-1	TGCGCCAGCAGCCGGGACAGTCCTACAGATACGCAGTATTTT	CASSRDSPTDTQYF
TRBJ1-1	NA	12	few	TRBV7-2	TGTGCCAGCAGCCCCCGGAACACTGAAGCTTTCTTT	CASSPRNTEAFF
TRBJ2-5	NA	12	few	TRBV30	TGTGCCTGGGAACAGGGAGGAGAGACCCAGTACTTC	CAWEQGGETQYF
TRBJ2-5	TRBD2	16	many	TRBV2	TGTGCCAGCAGGGGACTAGCGGGGGGATCACAAGAGACCCAGTACTTC	CASRGLAGGSQETQYF
TRBJ2-5	NA	13	NA	TRBV7-3	TGTGCCAGCAGCTTAAGGGGTCAAGAGACCCAGTACTTC	CASSLRGQETQYF
TRBJ2-3	NA	11	few	TRBV30	TGTGCCTGGAGTGTGGGGGATACGCAGTATTTT	CAWSVGDTQYF
TRBJ2-3	NA	14	few	TRBV30	TGTGCCTGGAGTGTTGGACAGAGCACAGATACGCAGTATTTT	CAWSVGQSTDTQYF
TRBJ1-5	NA	14	few	TRBV2	TGTGCCAGCAGCCAATATGGGATCAATCAGCCCCAGCATTTT	CASSQYGINQPQHF
TRBJ2-5	NA	13	NA	TRBV25-1	TGTGCCAGCAGGAGGGGGGCTCAAGAGACCCAGTACTTC	CASRRGAQETQYF
TRBJ2-7	TRBD2	18	NA	TRBV27	TGTGCCAGCAGTTTACGAGGGCACGGGACTAGCGGGAGTTACGAGCAGTACTTC	CASSLRGHGTSGSYEQYF
TRBJ2-2	NA	15	NA	TRBV18	TGTGCCAGCTCACCCGCGCGAGCGAACACCGGGGAGCTGTTTTTT	CASSPARANTGELFF
TRBJ2-1	NA	13	NA	TRBV7-2	TGTGCCAGCAGCTTAAGGATGATTGGGGAGCAGTTCTTC	CASSLRMIGEQFF
TRBJ1-2	NA	12	NA	TRBV5-4	TGTGCCAGCAGCTCCACGTACTATGGCTACACCTTC	CASSSTYYGYTF
TRBJ2-5	NA	10	NA	TRBV29-1	TGCAGTGGGCAGGAAGAGACCCAGTACTTC	CSGQEETQYF
TRBJ2-7	NA	21	NA	TRBV29-1	TGCAGCGTTGTCCCGAGACGACCGGTAACGAAGTCGGTTCCCTCTTTGTACGAGCAGTACTTC	CSVVPRRPVTKSVPSLYEQYF
TRBJ2-6	TRBD1	17	few	TRBV27	TGTGCCAGCAGTTCTAGGGGGACAGGGACCGGGGCCAACGTCCTGACTTTC	CASSSRGTGTGANVLTF
TRBJ1-5	NA	12	few	TRBV30	TGTGCCTGGACAACCGGGCCGGAGCCCCAGCATTTT	CAWTTGPEPQHF
TRBJ2-3	NA	14	medium-sized	TRBV29-1	TGCAGCGTCTCCAGGGGGGAGGTCACAGATACGCAGTATTTT	CSVSRGEVTDTQYF
TRBJ2-7	TRBD1	13	NA	TRBV6-5	TGTGCCAGCACGGGGACAGGGGCGTACGAGCAGTACTTC	CASTGTGAYEQYF
TRBJ2-1	NA	16	few	TRBV9	TGTGCCAGCAGCGTAGAACGGGGCTTCTCCTACAATGAGCAGTTCTTC	CASSVERGFSYNEQFF